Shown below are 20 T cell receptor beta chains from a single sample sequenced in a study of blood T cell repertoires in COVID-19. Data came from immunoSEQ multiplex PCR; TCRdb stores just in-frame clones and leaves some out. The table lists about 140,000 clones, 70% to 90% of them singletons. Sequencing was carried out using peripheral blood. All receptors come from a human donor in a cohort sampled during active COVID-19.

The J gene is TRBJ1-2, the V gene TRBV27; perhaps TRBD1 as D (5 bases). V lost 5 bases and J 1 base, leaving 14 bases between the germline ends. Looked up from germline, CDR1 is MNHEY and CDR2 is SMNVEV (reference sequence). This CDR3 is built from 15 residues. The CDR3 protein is CASSLGTPHNYGYTF. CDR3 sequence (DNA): TGTGCCAGCAGTCTCGGGACTCCCCATAACTATGGCTACACCTTC.

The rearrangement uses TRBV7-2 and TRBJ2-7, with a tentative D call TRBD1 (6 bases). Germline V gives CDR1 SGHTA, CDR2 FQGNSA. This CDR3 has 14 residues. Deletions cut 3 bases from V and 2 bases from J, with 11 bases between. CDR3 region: CASSFQGGPYEQYF. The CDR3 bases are TGTGCCAGCAGCTTTCAAGGGGGACCCTACGAGCAGTACTTC.

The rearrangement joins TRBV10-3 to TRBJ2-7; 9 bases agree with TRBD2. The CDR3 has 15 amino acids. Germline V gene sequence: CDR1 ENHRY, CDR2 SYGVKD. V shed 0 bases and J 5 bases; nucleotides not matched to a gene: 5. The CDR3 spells CAISESGGGAHEQYF. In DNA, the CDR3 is TGTGCCATCAGTGAGTCCGGCGGGGGGGCCCACGAGCAGTACTTC.

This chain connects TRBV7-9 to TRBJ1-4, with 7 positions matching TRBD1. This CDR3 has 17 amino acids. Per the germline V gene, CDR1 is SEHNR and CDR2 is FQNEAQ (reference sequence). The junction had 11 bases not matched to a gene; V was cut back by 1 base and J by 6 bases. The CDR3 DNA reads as TGTGCCAGCAGCTTAGAGGGCATGACAGGGTCAGATGAAAAACTGTTTTTT. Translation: CASSLEGMTGSDEKLFF.

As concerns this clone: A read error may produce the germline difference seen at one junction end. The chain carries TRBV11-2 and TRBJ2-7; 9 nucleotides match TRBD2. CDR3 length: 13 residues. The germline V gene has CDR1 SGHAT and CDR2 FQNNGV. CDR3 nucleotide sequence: TGTGCCAGCAGCTCGCCACGGGCGGGGGGGCTAAACTTC. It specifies CASSSPRAGGLNF. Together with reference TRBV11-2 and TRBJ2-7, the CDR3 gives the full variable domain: EAGVAQSPRYKIIEKRQSVAFWCNPISGHATLYWYQQILGQGPKLLIQFQNNGVVDDSQLPKDRFSAERLKGVDSTLKIQPAKLEDSAVYLCASSSPRAGGLNFGPGTRLTVT.

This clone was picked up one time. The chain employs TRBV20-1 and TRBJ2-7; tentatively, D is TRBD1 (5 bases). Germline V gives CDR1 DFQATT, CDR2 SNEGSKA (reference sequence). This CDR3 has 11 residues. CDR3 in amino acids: CRPRQPYEQYF. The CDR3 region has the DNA TGCAGACCGAGACAGCCCTACGAGCAGTACTTC.

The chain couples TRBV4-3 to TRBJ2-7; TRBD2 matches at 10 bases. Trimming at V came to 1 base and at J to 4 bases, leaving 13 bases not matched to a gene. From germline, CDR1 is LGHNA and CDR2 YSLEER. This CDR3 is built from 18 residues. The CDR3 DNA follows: TGCGCCAGCAGCCAAGGGGCCCATAGCGGGGGGCCGGGGTACGAGCAGTACTTC. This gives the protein CASSQGAHSGGPGYEQYF.

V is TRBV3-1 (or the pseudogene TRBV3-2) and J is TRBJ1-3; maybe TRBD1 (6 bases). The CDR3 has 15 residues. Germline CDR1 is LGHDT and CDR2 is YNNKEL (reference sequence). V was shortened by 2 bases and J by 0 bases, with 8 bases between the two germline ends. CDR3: CASSQTGRSGNTIYF. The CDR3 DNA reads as TGTGCCAGCAGCCAAACAGGGCGCTCTGGAAACACCATATATTTT.

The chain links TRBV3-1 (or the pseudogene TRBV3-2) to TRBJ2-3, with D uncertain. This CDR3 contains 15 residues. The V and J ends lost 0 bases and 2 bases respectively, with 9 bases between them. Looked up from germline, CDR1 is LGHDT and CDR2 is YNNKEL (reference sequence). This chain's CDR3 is CASSQDPSFTDTQYF. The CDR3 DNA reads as TGTGCCAGCAGCCAAGATCCCTCTTTCACAGATACGCAGTATTTT.

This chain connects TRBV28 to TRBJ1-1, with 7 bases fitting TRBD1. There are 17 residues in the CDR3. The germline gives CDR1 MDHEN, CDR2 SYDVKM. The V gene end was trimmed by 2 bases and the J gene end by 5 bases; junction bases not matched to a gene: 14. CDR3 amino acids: CASSLNPIWTGNTEAFF. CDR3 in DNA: TGTGCCAGCAGTTTAAACCCTATCTGGACAGGTAATACTGAAGCTTTCTTT.

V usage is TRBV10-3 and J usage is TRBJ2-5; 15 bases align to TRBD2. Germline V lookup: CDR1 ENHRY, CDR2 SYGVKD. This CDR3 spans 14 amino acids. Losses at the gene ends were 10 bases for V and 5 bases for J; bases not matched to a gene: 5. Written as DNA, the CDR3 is TGTGCCACCCGGACTAGCGGGAGGGCCGAGACCCAGTACTTC. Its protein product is CATRTSGRAETQYF.

CDR3 coding DNA: TGCGCCAGCAGCCCGCGGGCTGTCCCAGATACGCAGTATTTT. Amino acid sequence: CASSPRAVPDTQYF. The genes are TRBV4-3 and TRBJ2-3; possibly TRBD2 for D (5 bases). The CDR3 contains 14 residues. With 4 bases removed from V and 4 bases from J, the gap between germline ends came to 12 bases. Germline values: CDR1 LGHNA, CDR2 YSLEER.

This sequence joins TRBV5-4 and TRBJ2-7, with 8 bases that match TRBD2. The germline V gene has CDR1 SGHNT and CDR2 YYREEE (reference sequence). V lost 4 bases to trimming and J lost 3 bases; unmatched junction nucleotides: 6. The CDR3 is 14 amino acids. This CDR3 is CASSLSGRNYEQYF. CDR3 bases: TGTGCCAGCAGCCTAAGCGGGAGAAACTACGAGCAGTACTTC.

The CDR3 reads CASRREVALNIQYF. In DNA form, the CDR3 reads TGTGCCAGCAGAAGGGAGGTAGCTTTAAACATTCAGTACTTC. This chain uses TRBV2 with TRBJ2-4; D is perhaps TRBD2 (6 bases). This CDR3 is built from 14 residues. Trimming pared 6 bases from V and 6 bases from J, leaving 15 bases between. Germline lookup yields CDR1 SNHLY and CDR2 FYNNEI.

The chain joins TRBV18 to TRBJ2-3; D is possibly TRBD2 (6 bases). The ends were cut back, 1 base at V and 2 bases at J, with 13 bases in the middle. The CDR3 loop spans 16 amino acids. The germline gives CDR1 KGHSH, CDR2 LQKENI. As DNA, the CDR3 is TGTGCCAGCTCACCACGTCGAGGCGGGGCCACAGATACGCAGTATTTT. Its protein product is CASSPRRGGATDTQYF.

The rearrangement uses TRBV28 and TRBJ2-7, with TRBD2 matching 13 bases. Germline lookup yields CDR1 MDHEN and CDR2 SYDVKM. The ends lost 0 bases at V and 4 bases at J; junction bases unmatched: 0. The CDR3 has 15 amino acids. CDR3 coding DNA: TGTGCCAGCAGTTTATGGACTAGCGGGGGGTACGAGCAGTACTTC. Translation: CASSLWTSGGYEQYF. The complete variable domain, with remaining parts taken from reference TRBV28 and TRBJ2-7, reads DVKVTQSSRYLVKRTGEKVFLECVQDMDHENMFWYRQDPGLGLRLIYFSYDVKMKEKGDIPEGYSVSREKKERFSLILESASTNQTSMYLCASSLWTSGGYEQYFGPGTRLTVT.

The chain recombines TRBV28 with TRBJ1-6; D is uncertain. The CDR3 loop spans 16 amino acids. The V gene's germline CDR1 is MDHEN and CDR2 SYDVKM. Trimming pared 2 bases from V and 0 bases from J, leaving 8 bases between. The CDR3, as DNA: TGTGCCAGCAGTTTAACAAAAAGCTCCTATAATTCACCCCTCCACTTT. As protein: CASSLTKSSYNSPLHF.

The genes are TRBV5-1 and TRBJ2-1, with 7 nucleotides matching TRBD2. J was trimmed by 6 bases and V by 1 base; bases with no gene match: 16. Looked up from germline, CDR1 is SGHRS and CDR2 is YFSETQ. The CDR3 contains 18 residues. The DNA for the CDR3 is TGCGCCAGCAGCTTGATTATACGGACTAGAAGCCGGGGCAATGAGCAGTTCTTC. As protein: CASSLIIRTRSRGNEQFF.

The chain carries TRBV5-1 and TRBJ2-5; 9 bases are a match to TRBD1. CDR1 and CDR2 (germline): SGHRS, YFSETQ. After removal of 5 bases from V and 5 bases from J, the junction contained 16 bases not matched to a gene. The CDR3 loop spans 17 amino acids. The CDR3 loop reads CASRGGLGTGIEETQYF. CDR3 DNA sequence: TGCGCCAGCAGAGGGGGACTCGGGACAGGGATCGAGGAGACCCAGTACTTC.

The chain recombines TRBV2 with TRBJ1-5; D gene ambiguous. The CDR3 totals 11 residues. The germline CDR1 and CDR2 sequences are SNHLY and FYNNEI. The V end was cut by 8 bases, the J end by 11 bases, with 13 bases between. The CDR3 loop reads CASLGGGAQHF. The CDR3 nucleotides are TGTGCCAGCCTTGGTGGAGGAGCCCAGCATTTT.